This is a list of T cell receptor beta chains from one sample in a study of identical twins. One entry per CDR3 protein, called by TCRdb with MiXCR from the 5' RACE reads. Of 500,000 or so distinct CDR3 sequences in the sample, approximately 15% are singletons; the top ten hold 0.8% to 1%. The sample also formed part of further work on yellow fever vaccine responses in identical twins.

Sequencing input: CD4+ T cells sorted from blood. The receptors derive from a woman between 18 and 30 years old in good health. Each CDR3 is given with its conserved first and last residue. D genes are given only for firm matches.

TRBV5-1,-,CASRPTAGSLNTEAFF
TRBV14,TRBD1,CASSVGQGFSGELFF
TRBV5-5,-,CASSLATLNTGELFF
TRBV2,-,CASSEALRGRQETQYF
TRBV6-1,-,CASRMGHSNYGYTF
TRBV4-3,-,CASSHQGPGHNEQFF
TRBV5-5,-,CASSLAGVRADTQYF
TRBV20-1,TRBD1,CSAFPGTGTGYTF
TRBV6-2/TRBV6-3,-,CASTTTYEQYF
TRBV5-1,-,CASSWNLVTTQLTDTQYF
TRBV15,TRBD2,CATSRDLAGGPAQYF
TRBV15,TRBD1,CATSRARTGGNYGYTF
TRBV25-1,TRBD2,CASSDSGKGKQYF
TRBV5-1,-,CASSSQGSDTQYF
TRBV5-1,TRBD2,CASRMGLAGADTQYF
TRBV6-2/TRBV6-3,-,CASGLYTNTGELFF
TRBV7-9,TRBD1,CASSLGAGTGSRDTQYF
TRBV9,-,CASSTTQTVNTGELFF
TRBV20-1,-,CSASTVGRSQETQYF
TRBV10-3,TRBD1,CAIGSGTGVEKLFF
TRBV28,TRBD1,CASSTSPGLGDRNTEAFF
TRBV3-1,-,CASSQEGLRQTDGYTF
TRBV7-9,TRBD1,CASSPSRTGAHNEQFF
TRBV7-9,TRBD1,CASSVGTGRNTGELFF
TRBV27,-,CASSPRVGAGELFF
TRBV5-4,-,CASSLALVNEQFF
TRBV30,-,CAWGGQRSYEQYF